One T cell receptor beta chain is described in this entry. TCRdb's table, derived via immunoSEQ multiplex PCR, lists solely in-frame clones and lacks some. This table has 40,000 to 60,000 clones, about 75% appearing once. V was clipped by 1 base and J by 2 bases, with 2 bases between them. Germline CDR1 and CDR2: DFQATT and SNEGSKA (reference sequence). The CDR3 is 11 amino acids. This record belongs to a study of OX40 agonist ivuxolimab in advanced cancers. The sequences come from CD4+ or CD8+ T cells sorted from blood, collected in a trial of the OX40 agonist ivuxolimab. The chain combines TRBV20-1 with TRBJ1-1; the D is unclear. This receptor was taken from an adult with an advanced solid tumor such as melanoma, head and neck, liver or kidney cancer. CDR3 residues: CSARVNTEAFF. The CDR3 DNA is TGCAGTGCTAGAGTAAACACTGAAGCTTTCTTT.